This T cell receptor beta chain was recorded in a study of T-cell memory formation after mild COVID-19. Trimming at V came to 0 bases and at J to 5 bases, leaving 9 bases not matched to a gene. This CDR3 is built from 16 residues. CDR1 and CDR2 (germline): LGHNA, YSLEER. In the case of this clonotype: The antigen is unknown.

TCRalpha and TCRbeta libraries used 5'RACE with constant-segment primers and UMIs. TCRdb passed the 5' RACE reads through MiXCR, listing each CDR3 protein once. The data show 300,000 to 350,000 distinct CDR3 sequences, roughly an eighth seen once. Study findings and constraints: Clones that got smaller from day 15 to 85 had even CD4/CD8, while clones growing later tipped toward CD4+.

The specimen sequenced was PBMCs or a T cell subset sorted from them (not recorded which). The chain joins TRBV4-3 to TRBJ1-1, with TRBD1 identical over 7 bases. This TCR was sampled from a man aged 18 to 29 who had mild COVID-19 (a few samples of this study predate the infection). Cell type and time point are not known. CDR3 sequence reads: CASSQDVRKQGTEAFF. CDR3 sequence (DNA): TGCGCCAGCAGCCAAGATGTAAGGAAACAGGGGACTGAAGCTTTCTTT.